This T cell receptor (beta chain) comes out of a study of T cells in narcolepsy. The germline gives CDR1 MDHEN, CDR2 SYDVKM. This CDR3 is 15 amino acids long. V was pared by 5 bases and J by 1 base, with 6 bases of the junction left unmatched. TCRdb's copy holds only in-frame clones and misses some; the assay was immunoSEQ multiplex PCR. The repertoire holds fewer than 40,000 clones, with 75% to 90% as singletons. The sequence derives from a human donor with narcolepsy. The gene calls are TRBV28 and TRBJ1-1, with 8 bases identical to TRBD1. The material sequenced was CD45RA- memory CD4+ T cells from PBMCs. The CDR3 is CASSTPGTGNTEAFF. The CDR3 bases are TGTGCCAGCAGTACCCCCGGGACAGGGAACACTGAAGCTTTCTTT.